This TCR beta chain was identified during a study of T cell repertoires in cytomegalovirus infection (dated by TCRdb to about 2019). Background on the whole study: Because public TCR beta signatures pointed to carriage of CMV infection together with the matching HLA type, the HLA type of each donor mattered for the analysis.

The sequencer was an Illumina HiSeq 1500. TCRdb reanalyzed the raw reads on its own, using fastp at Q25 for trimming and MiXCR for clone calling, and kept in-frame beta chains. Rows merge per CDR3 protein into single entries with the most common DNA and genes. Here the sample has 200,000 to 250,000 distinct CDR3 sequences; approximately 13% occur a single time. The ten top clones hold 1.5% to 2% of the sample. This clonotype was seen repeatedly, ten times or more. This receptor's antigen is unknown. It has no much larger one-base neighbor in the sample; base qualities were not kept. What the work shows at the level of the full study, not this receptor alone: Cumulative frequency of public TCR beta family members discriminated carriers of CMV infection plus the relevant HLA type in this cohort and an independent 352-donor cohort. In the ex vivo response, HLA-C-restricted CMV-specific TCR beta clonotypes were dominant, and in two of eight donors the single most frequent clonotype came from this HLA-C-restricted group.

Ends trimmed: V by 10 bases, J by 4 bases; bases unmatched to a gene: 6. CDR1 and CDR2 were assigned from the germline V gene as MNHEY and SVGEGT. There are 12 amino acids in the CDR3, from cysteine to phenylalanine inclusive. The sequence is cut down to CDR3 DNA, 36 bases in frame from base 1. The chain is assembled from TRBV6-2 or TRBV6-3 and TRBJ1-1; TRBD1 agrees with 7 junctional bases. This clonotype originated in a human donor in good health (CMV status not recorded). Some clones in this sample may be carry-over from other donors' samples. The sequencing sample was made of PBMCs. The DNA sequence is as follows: TGTGCCATCACGGACAGGCTCACTGAAGCTTTCTTT. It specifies CAITDRLTEAFF.